This T cell receptor beta chain appears in the sequencing data of a study of identical twins. TCRdb reanalysed the 5' RACE reads using MiXCR and keeps one entry per CDR3 protein. The sample shows 1.5 million or so distinct CDR3 sequences, around 33% of them seen only once. A remark on this clonotype: Its antigen is unidentified.

Study-wide points: Fewer insertions characterized abundant cord blood beta clonotypes, whereas memory repertoires showed none.

Deletions cut 1 base from V and 8 bases from J, with 16 bases between. Germline V gene sequence: CDR1 SQVTM, CDR2 ANQGSEA. The CDR3 has 14 amino acids. The source of this sequence is a newborn girl in good health. Sequencing was performed on cord blood. The chain employs TRBV29-1 and TRBJ2-3, with a weak D call TRBD1 (5 bases). The CDR3 here is CSVEATVPAGTQYF. The CDR3 nucleotides read TGCAGCGTTGAAGCGACAGTCCCCGCAGGTACGCAGTATTTT.